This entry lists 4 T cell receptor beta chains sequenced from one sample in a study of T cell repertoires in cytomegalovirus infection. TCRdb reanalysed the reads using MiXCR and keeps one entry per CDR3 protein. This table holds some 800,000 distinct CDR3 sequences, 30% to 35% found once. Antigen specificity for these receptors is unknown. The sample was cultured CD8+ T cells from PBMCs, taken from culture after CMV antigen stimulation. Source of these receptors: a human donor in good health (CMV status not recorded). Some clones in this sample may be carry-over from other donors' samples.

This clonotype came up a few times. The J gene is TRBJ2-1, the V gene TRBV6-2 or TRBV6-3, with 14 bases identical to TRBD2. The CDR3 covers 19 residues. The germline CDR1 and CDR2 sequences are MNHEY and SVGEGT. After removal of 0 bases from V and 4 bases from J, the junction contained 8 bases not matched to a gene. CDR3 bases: TGTGCCAGCAGTTACTCGCGGACTAGCGGGGGGTCAGAATACAATGAGCAGTTCTTC. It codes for CASSYSRTSGGSEYNEQFF.

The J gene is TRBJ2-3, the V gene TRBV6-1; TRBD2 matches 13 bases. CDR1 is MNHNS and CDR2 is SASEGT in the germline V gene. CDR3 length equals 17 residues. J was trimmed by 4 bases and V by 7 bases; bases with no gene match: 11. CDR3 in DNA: TGTGCCAGCACCGATGGGGCCGGGACTAGCGGGGCAGATACGCAGTATTTT. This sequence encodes CASTDGAGTSGADTQYF.

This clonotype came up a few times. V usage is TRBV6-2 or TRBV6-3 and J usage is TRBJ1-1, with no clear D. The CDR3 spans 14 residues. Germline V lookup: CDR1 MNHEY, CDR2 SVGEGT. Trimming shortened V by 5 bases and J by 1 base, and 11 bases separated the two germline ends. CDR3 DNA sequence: TGTGCCAGCAGTCCTAGCGAGAGGAACACTGAAGCTTTCTTT. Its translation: CASSPSERNTEAFF.

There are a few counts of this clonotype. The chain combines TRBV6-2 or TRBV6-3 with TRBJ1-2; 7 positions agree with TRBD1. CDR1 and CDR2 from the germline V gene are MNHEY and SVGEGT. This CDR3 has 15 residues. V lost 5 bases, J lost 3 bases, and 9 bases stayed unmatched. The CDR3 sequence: CASSPQDRPHYGYTF. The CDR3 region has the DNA TGTGCCAGCAGTCCCCAGGACAGGCCCCACTATGGCTACACCTTC.